A single sample gave rise to the 19 T cell receptor beta chains below, sequenced in a study of cytomegalovirus exposure and HLA in healthy donors. The PCR had 60 Vbeta and 13 Jbeta primers. The protocol was immunoSEQ multiplex PCR, while the TCRdb copy is restricted to in-frame clones and leaves out a portion. The sample yields roughly 120,000 clones, 65% to 85% seen once. The sample was PBMCs. The receptors come from a woman aged 25 to 39 in good health and CMV-seropositive.

V and J are TRBV5-1 and TRBJ2-1; 9 bases align to TRBD2. The CDR3 extends over 15 amino acids. The germline V gene encodes CDR1 SGHRS and CDR2 YFSETQ. V dropped 1 base and J dropped 9; count of bases not matched to a gene: 8. CDR3 nucleotides: TGCGCCAGCAGCTTGTTTAGGACTAGCGATCTTGAGCAGTTCTTC. Protein product: CASSLFRTSDLEQFF.

In its sample, this clone was seen a few times. This rearrangement joins TRBV2 to TRBJ1-2, with D possibly being TRBD1 (6 bases). Trimming shortened V by 4 bases and J by 4 bases, and 10 bases separated the two germline ends. The CDR3 extends over 13 amino acids. CDR1 and CDR2 from the germline V gene are SNHLY and FYNNEI. The CDR3 sequence is CASSGQGSYGYTF. The CDR3 DNA follows: TGTGCCAGCAGTGGCCAGGGGAGCTATGGCTACACCTTC.

The CDR3 sequence: CASSVRGQGVNGYTF. DNA for the CDR3: TGTGCCAGCAGTGTAAGAGGACAGGGGGTCAATGGCTACACCTTC. The rearrangement links TRBV2 to TRBJ1-2; 10 bases map to TRBD1. Per the germline V gene, CDR1 is SNHLY and CDR2 is FYNNEI. This CDR3 has 15 residues. V dropped 4 bases and J dropped 6; count of bases not matched to a gene: 8.

V is TRBV6-1 and J is TRBJ2-7; TRBD1 is a possible D gene (6 bases). Trimming left V 7 bases short and J 1 base short, with 14 bases between. Germline V gives CDR1 MNHNS, CDR2 SASEGT. The CDR3 spans 14 residues. The CDR3 nucleotides read TGTGCCAGCACAGACAGGTTTGGGTCCTACGAGCAGTACTTC. The encoded protein is CASTDRFGSYEQYF.

V and J are TRBV14 and TRBJ1-2; 7 nucleotides match TRBD1. Germline V gene lookup returns CDR1 SGHDN and CDR2 FVKESK. CDR3 length equals 14 residues. J lost 6 bases, V lost 1 base, and 5 bases had no gene match. CDR3 nucleotide sequence: TGTGCCAGCAGCCAAGTTCAACAGGGGCATGGCTACACCTTC. Amino acid sequence: CASSQVQQGHGYTF. Full variable domain (outside the CDR3, taken from reference TRBV14 and TRBJ1-2): EAGVTQFPSHSVIEKGQTVTLRCDPISGHDNLYWYRRVMGKEIKFLLHFVKESKQDESGMPNNRFLAERTGGTYSTLKVQPAELEDSGVYFCASSQVQQGHGYTFGSGTRLTVV.

The chain employs TRBV10-2 and TRBJ1-1, with TRBD1 as a possible D gene (5 bases). There are 14 residues in the CDR3. Germline CDR1 and CDR2: WSHSY and SAAADI. V dropped 3 bases and J dropped 4 bases, with 12 bases sitting between them. The CDR3 protein is CASSDTQGSTEAFF. For the CDR3, the DNA is TGCGCCAGCAGTGATACGCAGGGTAGCACTGAAGCTTTCTTT.

This clone was recorded once. The rearrangement joins TRBV13 to TRBJ1-5; 8 bases line up with TRBD1. J was trimmed by 9 bases and V by 5 bases; bases with no gene match: 15. This CDR3 is 16 amino acids long. CDR1 and CDR2 (germline): PRHDT, FYEKMQ (reference sequence). The CDR3 protein is CASSPTRQGAFRPQHF. CDR3 nucleotide sequence: TGTGCCAGCAGCCCCACCAGGCAGGGGGCCTTTCGGCCCCAGCATTTT.

V gene TRBV4-1 combines with J gene TRBJ1-1; no reliable D call. V lost 5 bases and J lost 8, with 9 bases in between. Germline V gene lookup returns CDR1 MGHRA and CDR2 YSYEKL. The CDR3 is 11 amino acids. CDR3 nucleotides: TGCGCCAGCAGCTCCCGGGTCGAAGCTTTCTTT. Translated: CASSSRVEAFF.

The gene calls are TRBV6-1 and TRBJ1-2, with 7 bases lining up with TRBD1. The CDR3 covers 14 residues. Looked up from germline, CDR1 is MNHNS and CDR2 is SASEGT. Trimming removed 2 bases from V and 7 bases from J; junction bases left unmatched: 7. This chain's CDR3 is CASSEIDRATGYTF. The CDR3 DNA sequence: TGTGCCAGCAGTGAAATTGACAGGGCGACTGGCTACACCTTC.

The chain links TRBV27 to TRBJ1-2, with D hard to call. This CDR3 has 13 residues. The germline gives CDR1 MNHEY, CDR2 SMNVEV (reference sequence). Trimming removed 5 bases at V and 8 bases at J, with 15 bases between. The CDR3 sequence: CASSPTFNGGYTF. CDR3 in DNA: TGTGCCAGCAGTCCCACTTTTAACGGGGGCTACACCTTC.

The table lists this clone with a few counts. V usage is TRBV27 and J usage is TRBJ1-6; D possibly corresponds to TRBD1 (5 bases). The CDR3 has 15 amino acids. The germline CDR1 and CDR2 sequences are MNHEY and SMNVEV (reference sequence). Trimming cost V 1 base and J 9 bases, with 13 bases left between them. The CDR3 loop is CASSLLGGFSSPLHF. In DNA, the CDR3 is TGTGCCAGCAGTTTATTGGGGGGTTTTTCTTCACCCCTCCACTTT.

V usage is TRBV18 and J usage is TRBJ2-6; maybe TRBD2 (5 bases). Germline V CDR1 and CDR2: KGHSH, LQKENI. Trimming shortened V by 5 bases and J by 0 bases, and 5 bases separated the two germline ends. The CDR3 loop spans 14 amino acids. The CDR3 coding sequence is TGTGCCAGCTCAGAGGGCTCTGGGGCCAACGTCCTGACTTTC. This translates into CASSEGSGANVLTF.

The chain couples TRBV19 to TRBJ1-2; possibly TRBD1 for D (6 bases). The ends were cut back, 3 bases at V and 4 bases at J, with 15 bases in the middle. Germline V gives CDR1 LNHDA, CDR2 SQIVND (reference sequence). The CDR3 runs to 15 residues. CDR3 DNA: TGTGCCAGTAGTATGGGGGGGCCCCTGGGCTATGGCTACACCTTC. Its translation is CASSMGGPLGYGYTF.

This clone was seen once. The J gene is TRBJ2-5, the V gene TRBV9; 7 bases are shared with TRBD2. Trimming took 0 bases from V and 4 from J; bases not matched to a gene: 3. This CDR3 has 14 amino acids. CDR1 and CDR2 (germline): SGDLS, YYNGEE. The CDR3 DNA reads TGTGCCAGCAGCGTAGAGGCGGGAGCAGAGACCCAGTACTTC. This encodes CASSVEAGAETQYF.

CDR3 bases: TGTGCCAGTAGGTTCCGGGACAGGGATGGCTACACCTTC. It yields the protein CASRFRDRDGYTF. V and J are TRBV19 and TRBJ1-2; TRBD1 matches 9 bases. The CDR3 has 13 amino acids. Germline V gene data show CDR1 as LNHDA and CDR2 as SQIVND (reference sequence). J lost 6 bases, V lost 6 bases, and 5 bases had no gene match.

This clone was seen only a few times. V is TRBV14 and J is TRBJ2-7, with 8 bases aligning to TRBD2. Per germline, CDR1 SGHDN and CDR2 FVKESK. V shed 5 bases and J 3 bases; nucleotides not matched to a gene: 9. The CDR3 has 15 residues. CDR3 region: CASSLFSGTFYEQYF. CDR3 DNA sequence: TGTGCCAGCAGCTTGTTTAGCGGGACTTTCTACGAGCAGTACTTC.

The chain combines TRBV10-3 with TRBJ2-7, with a possible D match to TRBD1 (5 bases). The germline CDR1 and CDR2 sequences are ENHRY and SYGVKD. Deletions cut 3 bases from V and 2 bases from J, with 14 bases between. The CDR3 is 15 amino acids. The CDR3 protein is CAISESLDTAYEQYF. In nucleotides, the CDR3 is TGTGCCATCAGTGAATCTTTGGACACCGCCTACGAGCAGTACTTC.

The chain is built from TRBV2 and TRBJ1-5; no firm D call. There are 13 residues in the CDR3. Germline V gene lookup returns CDR1 SNHLY and CDR2 FYNNEI. The ends were cut back, 4 bases at V and 7 bases at J, with 11 bases in the middle. The CDR3 nucleotides read TGTGCCAGCAGTGTAGGAGGGTACCAGCCCCAGCATTTT. This sequence encodes CASSVGGYQPQHF.

The chain has TRBV19 and TRBJ1-1, with 8 bases matching TRBD1. V was pared by 5 bases and J by 4 bases, with 3 bases of the junction left unmatched. CDR3 length: 13 amino acids. Germline CDR1 is LNHDA and CDR2 is SQIVND (reference sequence). The CDR3 loop is CASSLDRATEAFF. CDR3 in DNA: TGTGCCAGTAGTTTGGACAGGGCCACTGAAGCTTTCTTT.